The T cell receptor beta chain described here comes from a study of CD8 T cells in ankylosing spondylitis. General study findings and limits: Ankylosing spondylitis blood seemed to carry a telltale TCR beta motif made of about 8 highly homologous variants.

Libraries of TCR beta came from quantitative 5'-RACE with molecular barcodes. TCRdb reanalysed the 5' RACE reads using MiXCR and keeps one entry per CDR3 protein. The sample lists 450,000 to 550,000 distinct CDR3 sequences, roughly 5% seen once, with 3% to 4.5% in the top ten. Many counts were recorded for this clonotype. The target antigen is unknown. CDR1 MNHEY and CDR2 SMNVEV come from the germline V gene (reference sequence). V lost 5 bases and J lost 1, with 12 bases in between. CDR3 length equals 15 residues. The specimen was blood, either unsorted or a sorted T cell fraction (not recorded which). This receptor was obtained from a male donor with ankylosing spondylitis. The chain joins TRBV27 to TRBJ2-4; weak D call: TRBD1 (6 bases). The CDR3 DNA follows: TGTGCCAGCAGTCCGTACAGGGTTGCCAAAAACATTCAGTACTTC. Its translation is CASSPYRVAKNIQYF.